This T cell receptor beta chain was retrieved from a study of blood T cell repertoires in COVID-19. Regarding this clone: The junction differs from germline at one of its ends, possibly a read error.

Only in-frame clones appear in the TCRdb table, and some are missing; sequencing was by immunoSEQ multiplex PCR. The repertoire holds about 250,000 clones, with 80% to 90% as singletons. The sequenced sample was PBMCs or T cells enriched from blood (not recorded which). The source is a middle-aged woman who had been exposed to COVID-19.

The CDR3, as DNA: TGCGCCAGCAGCCCCAACACAGGGAACGCCGGGGAGCTGTTTTTT. It specifies CASSPNTGNAGELFF. V usage is TRBV5-1 and J usage is TRBJ2-2, with D perhaps matching TRBD1 (6 bases). This CDR3 contains 15 residues. CDR1 and CDR2 (germline): SGHRS, YFSETQ.